These 32 T cell receptor beta chains were sequenced from one sample in a study of OX40 agonist ivuxolimab in advanced cancers. Sequencing used immunoSEQ multiplex PCR; TCRdb keeps in-frame clones, though not all of them. This table holds roughly 50,000 clones, 85% to 90% found once. The sample consisted of CD4+ or CD8+ T cells sorted from blood, taken in a trial of the OX40 agonist ivuxolimab. The receptors stem from an adult with an advanced solid tumor such as melanoma, head and neck, liver or kidney cancer.

This chain links TRBV28 with TRBJ1-5; 10 bases line up with TRBD1. The V gene's germline CDR1 is MDHEN and CDR2 SYDVKM. The CDR3 extends over 15 amino acids. Trimming at V came to 3 bases and at J to 6 bases, leaving 5 bases not matched to a gene. CDR3 nucleotide sequence: TGTGCCAGCAGTTTTAAGGGACAGGGGATTCAGCCCCAGCATTTT. Its translation is CASSFKGQGIQPQHF.

V gene TRBV28 combines with J gene TRBJ1-1; D perhaps matches TRBD1 (6 bases). Germline-derived CDR1 and CDR2 are MDHEN and SYDVKM. CDR3 size: 13 residues. V was shortened by 6 bases and J by 4 bases, with 12 bases between the two germline ends. In DNA, the CDR3 is TGTGCCAGCAGCCCCGGGGGCTTCACTGAAGCTTTCTTT. Protein product: CASSPGGFTEAFF. The variable domain in full, with the rest retrieved from reference TRBV28 and TRBJ1-1, is DVKVTQSSRYLVKRTGEKVFLECVQDMDHENMFWYRQDPGLGLRLIYFSYDVKMKEKGDIPEGYSVSREKKERFSLILESASTNQTSMYLCASSPGGFTEAFFGQGTRLTVV.

The chain couples TRBV27 to TRBJ1-5; the D gene is possibly TRBD1 (5 bases). V shed 1 base and J shed 0 bases, with 10 bases lying between them. CDR1 and CDR2 from the germline V gene are MNHEY and SMNVEV (reference sequence). The CDR3 runs 16 residues. DNA for the CDR3: TGTGCCAGCAGTTTATGGGGGGGTGATAGCAATCAGCCCCAGCATTTT. Translating gives CASSLWGGDSNQPQHF.

This clone was counted once. This sequence joins TRBV19 and TRBJ1-6; 9 nucleotides match TRBD1. The V and J ends lost 2 bases and 11 bases, in that order; junction bases with no gene match: 10. This CDR3 contains 16 residues. CDR1 and CDR2 from the germline V gene are LNHDA and SQIVND (reference sequence). CDR3 in DNA: TGTGCCAGTAGTATAAACTCCGGGACAGGGTTAGCACCCCTCCACTTT. Its translation: CASSINSGTGLAPLHF.

V and J are TRBV6-1 and TRBJ1-5; D is possibly TRBD1 (6 bases). Trimming removed 0 bases at V and 0 bases at J, with 18 bases between. The CDR3 is 19 amino acids. Looked up from germline, CDR1 is MNHNS and CDR2 is SASEGT. CDR3 nucleotides: TGTGCCAGCAGTGAAGCGCAAGGGGGTGTACTCTATAGCAATCAGCCCCAGCATTTT. Translating it yields CASSEAQGGVLYSNQPQHF.

V gene TRBV19 combines with J gene TRBJ2-1; D is unclear. V was pared by 3 bases and J by 4 bases, with 16 bases between. The germline gives CDR1 LNHDA, CDR2 SQIVND (reference sequence). The CDR3 runs 16 residues. The CDR3, as DNA: TGTGCCAGTAGTATCGGGTGGGGTGCGGCGTACAATGAGCAGTTCTTC. It specifies CASSIGWGAAYNEQFF.

The chain combines TRBV5-1 with TRBJ2-5, with 8 bases matching TRBD1. This CDR3 has 15 residues. V gave up 4 bases and J gave up 2 bases; unmatched junction bases: 7. CDR1 SGHRS and CDR2 YFSETQ come from the germline V gene. The DNA of the CDR3 is TGCGCCAGCAGCCCAGACAGGGGCGTTCAAGAGACCCAGTACTTC. As protein: CASSPDRGVQETQYF.

The chain employs TRBV9 and TRBJ1-2, with D maybe TRBD1 (6 bases). The germline V and J ends were trimmed by 0 bases and 2 bases, with 8 bases remaining between them. Germline V gene sequence: CDR1 SGDLS, CDR2 YYNGEE. The CDR3 extends over 14 amino acids. DNA of the CDR3: TGTGCCAGCAGCGTAGGTGGGGGCAACTATGGCTACACCTTC. Encoded protein: CASSVGGGNYGYTF.

V is TRBV10-3 and J is TRBJ2-7; 8 bases map to TRBD2. Germline V gene data show CDR1 as ENHRY and CDR2 as SYGVKD. This CDR3 contains 14 residues. V lost 4 bases to trimming and J lost 3 bases; unmatched junction nucleotides: 5. CDR3 bases: TGTGCCATCAGTGGAGGCGGGGGGAACTACGAGCAGTACTTC. This encodes CAISGGGGNYEQYF.

This sequence joins TRBV27 and TRBJ2-1; D ambiguous. The CDR3 spans 16 residues. With 3 bases removed from V and 0 bases from J, the gap between germline ends came to 12 bases. The germline V gene encodes CDR1 MNHEY and CDR2 SMNVEV (reference sequence). As DNA, the CDR3 is TGTGCCAGCAGTTTCTACGGACGGAGCTCCTACAATGAGCAGTTCTTC. It codes for CASSFYGRSSYNEQFF.

This chain uses TRBV19 with TRBJ1-5; D remains unclear. The ends were cut back, 5 bases at V and 5 bases at J, with 7 bases in the middle. CDR1 is LNHDA, CDR2 SQIVND, per germline (reference sequence). The CDR3 is 12 amino acids. This CDR3 reads CASSGGYQPQHF. Here the CDR3 DNA reads TGTGCCAGTAGTGGCGGGTATCAGCCCCAGCATTTT.

The chain uses TRBV6-5 and TRBJ1-1; 7 nucleotides match TRBD1. The CDR3 has 13 amino acids. Germline CDR1 is MNHEY and CDR2 is SVGAGI. Trimming cost V 5 bases and J 1 base; bases outside gene matches: 1. The CDR3 coding sequence is TGTGCCAGCAGTACAGGGGCGAACACTGAAGCTTTCTTT. Translated: CASSTGANTEAFF.

The J gene is TRBJ1-4, the V gene TRBV7-3; possibly TRBD1 for D (5 bases). The V and J ends lost 3 bases and 7 bases respectively, with 9 bases between them. The germline V gene has CDR1 SGHTA and CDR2 FQGTGA. The length of the CDR3 is 13 residues. CDR3 sequence reads: CASSLVQGEKLFF. DNA for the CDR3: TGTGCCAGCAGCTTGGTGCAGGGTGAAAAACTGTTTTTT.

This clone was recorded a few times. The chain employs TRBV19 and TRBJ2-2; tentatively, D is TRBD1 (6 bases). V lost 6 bases and J lost 8, with 19 bases in between. In germline, CDR1 is LNHDA, CDR2 SQIVND (reference sequence). The length of the CDR3 is 15 residues. In DNA form, the CDR3 reads TGTGCCAGTAGGGAATGGACAGATTGGAATGGGGAGCTGTTTTTT. Its translation is CASREWTDWNGELFF.

This rearrangement joins TRBV7-8 to TRBJ2-1; D is unresolved. The germline V gene encodes CDR1 SGHVS and CDR2 FQNEAQ. The V gene lost 4 bases and the J gene lost 9 bases, with 10 bases spanning the gap. This CDR3 has 12 residues. The CDR3 DNA reads TGTGCCAGCAGCTCTCCTCGAGGTGAGCAGTTCTTC. It translates to CASSSPRGEQFF.

This clone was detected only a few times. The rearrangement joins TRBV19 to TRBJ1-1; D is uncertain. The V end was cut by 7 bases, the J end by 0 bases, with 15 bases between. The CDR3 extends over 15 amino acids. CDR1 is LNHDA and CDR2 is SQIVND in the germline V gene (reference sequence). CDR3 nucleotide sequence: TGTGCCAGTATCTCGGGCCGAGTAATGAACACTGAAGCTTTCTTT. This translates into CASISGRVMNTEAFF.

CDR3 nucleotide sequence: TGTGCCAGCAGCCTATCAAGTTACAATGAGCAGTTCTTC. It specifies CASSLSSYNEQFF. This chain uses TRBV7-9 with TRBJ2-1; D is unclear. Germline V gene lookup returns CDR1 SEHNR and CDR2 FQNEAQ (reference sequence). The CDR3 runs to 13 residues. The V end was cut by 5 bases, the J end by 4 bases, with 9 bases between. Together with reference TRBV7-9 and TRBJ2-1, the CDR3 gives the full variable domain: DTGVSQNPRHKITKRGQNVTFRCDPISEHNRLYWYRQTLGQGPEFLTYFQNEAQLEKSRLLSDRFSAERPKGSFSTLEIQRTEQGDSAMYLCASSLSSYNEQFFGPGTRLTVL.

The chain has TRBV19 and TRBJ1-6, with a tentative D call TRBD1 (5 bases). Deletions cut 7 bases from V and 9 bases from J, with 16 bases between. CDR1 is LNHDA and CDR2 is SQIVND in the germline V gene (reference sequence). The CDR3 is 14 amino acids. CDR3 protein: CASNWGTRSSPLHF. The DNA for the CDR3 is TGTGCCAGTAATTGGGGCACCAGGAGTTCACCCCTCCACTTT.

This clone was seen only once. The rearrangement joins TRBV7-2 to TRBJ2-1; D is possibly TRBD1 (5 bases). Trimming removed 2 bases from V and 6 bases from J, with 8 bases in between. Germline CDR1 reads SGHTA; CDR2 reads FQGNSA. CDR3 size: 13 residues. The CDR3 nucleotides are TGTGCCAGCAGCTTACAGGGATTCAATGAGCAGTTCTTC. Protein sequence: CASSLQGFNEQFF.

This clone has just one count. The CDR3 nucleotides are TGTGCCAGTAGTATCCCCGGGACAGGGGTCGAGCAGTACTTC. This sequence encodes CASSIPGTGVEQYF. The rearrangement links TRBV19 to TRBJ2-7; 10 nucleotides align to TRBD1. V shed 3 bases, J shed 6 bases, and the junction held 5 bases outside the gene matches. There are 14 residues in the CDR3. The germline V gene encodes CDR1 LNHDA and CDR2 SQIVND (reference sequence).

This CDR3 is CASSSTGGQETQYF. The CDR3 DNA is TGTGCCAGCAGCTCCACAGGGGGTCAAGAGACCCAGTACTTC. The chain joins TRBV7-3 to TRBJ2-5; TRBD1 matches 8 bases. V gave up 4 bases and J gave up 2 bases; unmatched junction bases: 3. The germline gives CDR1 SGHTA, CDR2 FQGTGA. The CDR3 length is 14 residues.

The chain employs TRBV6-1 and TRBJ2-1; TRBD1 matches at 11 bases. V trimming: 11 bases; J trimming: 6 bases; junction bases outside the gene matches: 12. Per the germline V gene, CDR1 is MNHNS and CDR2 is SASEGT. The CDR3 has 15 amino acids. The CDR3 loop is CAGTYGTGGSNEQFF. CDR3 DNA sequence: TGTGCCGGGACCTACGGGACAGGGGGGTCCAATGAGCAGTTCTTC.

This chain links TRBV6-4 with TRBJ2-7; the D gene is possibly TRBD1 (6 bases). CDR1 and CDR2 from the germline V gene are MRHNA and SNTAGT. The CDR3 contains 13 residues. V was shortened by 3 bases and J by 6 bases, with 12 bases between the two germline ends. This CDR3 reads CASSEPDRFEQYF. The CDR3 nucleotides are TGTGCCAGCAGTGAGCCCGACAGGTTCGAGCAGTACTTC.

V gene TRBV5-6 combines with J gene TRBJ1-2; no reliable D call. The CDR3 is 12 residues long. Germline CDR1 and CDR2: SGHDT and YYEEEE. The ends were cut back, 5 bases at V and 4 bases at J, with 9 bases in the middle. DNA for the CDR3: TGTGCCAGCAGTCGAAAGACCTATGGCTACACCTTC. Amino acids: CASSRKTYGYTF.

This chain joins TRBV4-2 and TRBJ2-7, with 8 bases lining up with TRBD1. CDR1 and CDR2 (germline): LGHNA, YNFKEQ. The CDR3 is 16 residues long. V was pared by 4 bases and J by 2 bases, with 10 bases of the junction left unmatched. In DNA form, the CDR3 reads TGTGCCAGCAGCCTAACCGGGACAGGTCCCCCCTACGAGCAGTACTTC. Translated, it gives CASSLTGTGPPYEQYF.

V gene TRBV18 combines with J gene TRBJ2-5; 8 positions match TRBD2. The V and J ends lost 0 bases and 1 base, in that order; junction bases with no gene match: 13. Germline V gene sequence: CDR1 KGHSH, CDR2 LQKENI. This CDR3 is 19 amino acids long. Here the CDR3 reads CASSPPSVVFGGAQETQYF. DNA for the CDR3: TGTGCCAGCTCACCACCGAGTGTCGTTTTCGGGGGGGCCCAAGAGACCCAGTACTTC.

This clone was seen only once. V and J are TRBV2 and TRBJ2-5; D remains ambiguous. This CDR3 is built from 8 residues. V was cut by 11 bases and J by 7 bases, with 5 bases left in between. Germline loops: CDR1 SNHLY, CDR2 FYNNEI. CDR3 amino acids: CAVGTQYF. CDR3 bases: TGTGCCGTTGGGACCCAGTACTTC.

The rearrangement links TRBV6-6 to TRBJ2-1, with TRBD1 identical over 8 bases. The CDR3 runs 16 residues. Per the germline V gene, CDR1 is MNHNY and CDR2 is SVGAGI (reference sequence). J lost 1 base, V lost 10 bases, and 12 bases had no gene match. The CDR3 sequence: CATITGGGISYNEQFF. CDR3 nucleotides: TGTGCCACCATAACAGGGGGAGGTATATCCTACAATGAGCAGTTCTTC.

This chain links TRBV19 with TRBJ2-3, with 8 nucleotides matching TRBD2. The germline gives CDR1 LNHDA, CDR2 SQIVND (reference sequence). This CDR3 has 15 amino acids. Germline trimming cut 1 base from V and 6 bases from J; bases unmatched to any gene: 6. CDR3 in amino acids: CASSIGGGTPDTQYF. The CDR3 region has the DNA TGTGCCAGTAGTATAGGCGGGGGGACCCCCGATACGCAGTATTTT.

This rearrangement joins TRBV11-1 to TRBJ2-1, with 7 nucleotides matching TRBD2. Germline CDR1 SGHAT, CDR2 FQDESV (reference sequence). This CDR3 is built from 14 residues. After removal of 7 bases from V and 5 bases from J, the junction contained 8 bases not matched to a gene. DNA for the CDR3: TGTGCCAGCACCGACGGGACTACCCACAATGAGCAGTTCTTC. It is translated as CASTDGTTHNEQFF.

The chain links TRBV19 to TRBJ2-7; D is undetermined. Germline V gene sequence: CDR1 LNHDA, CDR2 SQIVND (reference sequence). Trimming took off 0 bases at V and 1 base at J, with 10 bases between the two ends. The CDR3 contains 15 residues. CDR3 amino acids: CASSIDYQISYEQYF. The CDR3 DNA sequence: TGTGCCAGTAGTATAGACTACCAGATTTCCTACGAGCAGTACTTC.

This chain links TRBV27 with TRBJ2-1; 8 bases align to TRBD1. This CDR3 is 16 amino acids long. The V gene end was trimmed by 3 bases and the J gene end by 8 bases; junction bases not matched to a gene: 12. Per germline, CDR1 MNHEY and CDR2 SMNVEV (reference sequence). The CDR3 sequence is CASSLGEGFRGHEQFF. CDR3 sequence (DNA): TGTGCCAGCAGTTTGGGAGAGGGATTCAGGGGGCATGAGCAGTTCTTC.